This is a list of T cell receptor beta chains from one sample in a study of cytomegalovirus exposure and HLA in healthy donors. Only in-frame clones appear in the TCRdb table, and some are missing; sequencing was by immunoSEQ multiplex PCR. The sample lists about 160,000 clones, around 78% occurring once. The sequenced sample consisted of PBMCs. The origin of the receptors is a woman in her thirties or forties in good health and CMV-seronegative. Both conserved end residues are part of each CDR3. Each record gives: J gene, D gene, V gene, clone size, CDR3 protein, CDR3 DNA. A D gene is named only where the DNA matches it firmly. A row's size may be missing; if present it is once, few, many or a size class.

j_call: TRBJ1-5; d_call: NA; v_call: TRBV2; clone_size: NA; cdr3_aa: CASSVDRFNQPQHF; cdr3_nt: TGTGCCAGCAGTGTAGACAGATTCAATCAGCCCCAGCATTTT
j_call: TRBJ1-1; d_call: NA; v_call: TRBV27; clone_size: NA; cdr3_aa: CASYKEEKAFF; cdr3_nt: TGTGCCAGCTACAAAGAGGAAAAAGCTTTCTTT
j_call: TRBJ2-3; d_call: TRBD2; v_call: TRBV5-8; clone_size: few; cdr3_aa: CASSSGLAEVSTDTQYF; cdr3_nt: TGTGCCAGCAGCTCGGGACTAGCGGAAGTAAGCACAGATACGCAGTATTTT
j_call: TRBJ2-1; d_call: NA; v_call: TRBV10-3; clone_size: NA; cdr3_aa: CAISDPPTVDEQFF; cdr3_nt: TGTGCCATCAGTGATCCTCCGACAGTCGATGAGCAGTTCTTC
j_call: TRBJ1-1; d_call: NA; v_call: TRBV2; clone_size: NA; cdr3_aa: CASSLQGGDTEAFF; cdr3_nt: TGTGCCAGCAGTCTACAGGGAGGGGACACTGAAGCTTTCTTT
j_call: TRBJ1-2; d_call: TRBD1; v_call: TRBV5-1; clone_size: NA; cdr3_aa: CASSLDAGGYGYTF; cdr3_nt: TGCGCCAGCAGCTTAGACGCAGGGGGCTATGGCTACACCTTC
j_call: TRBJ1-6; d_call: NA; v_call: TRBV10-3; clone_size: once; cdr3_aa: CAISESGDNRSPLHF; cdr3_nt: TGTGCCATCAGTGAGTCGGGGGACAATCGATCACCCCTCCACTTT
j_call: TRBJ2-1; d_call: TRBD2; v_call: TRBV9; clone_size: NA; cdr3_aa: CASNPGLAGYNEQFF; cdr3_nt: TGTGCCAGCAACCCGGGACTAGCGGGATACAATGAGCAGTTCTTC
j_call: TRBJ2-1; d_call: TRBD2; v_call: TRBV11-2; clone_size: NA; cdr3_aa: CASGSLREDNEQFF; cdr3_nt: TGTGCCAGCGGTAGTCTACGGGAGGACAATGAGCAGTTCTTC
j_call: TRBJ2-4; d_call: TRBD1; v_call: TRBV10-3; clone_size: NA; cdr3_aa: CAISDRDRGQSHGNIQYF; cdr3_nt: TGTGCCATCAGTGATAGGGACAGGGGTCAAAGTCACGGCAACATTCAGTACTTC
j_call: TRBJ2-7; d_call: TRBD1; v_call: TRBV5-6; clone_size: many; cdr3_aa: CASSSGTGVYEQYF; cdr3_nt: TGTGCCAGCAGCTCCGGGACAGGGGTCTACGAGCAGTACTTC
j_call: TRBJ2-7; d_call: NA; v_call: TRBV27; clone_size: NA; cdr3_aa: CASSFRVGSYEQYF; cdr3_nt: TGTGCCAGCAGTTTCCGGGTCGGCTCCTACGAGCAGTACTTC
j_call: TRBJ2-3; d_call: TRBD2; v_call: TRBV5-4; clone_size: NA; cdr3_aa: CASSSGGSPPDTQYF; cdr3_nt: TGTGCCAGTAGTAGCGGCGGGAGCCCTCCAGATACGCAGTATTTT
j_call: TRBJ2-2; d_call: TRBD1; v_call: TRBV28; clone_size: NA; cdr3_aa: CASRTGGKDTGELFF; cdr3_nt: TGTGCCAGCAGGACAGGGGGGAAGGACACCGGGGAGCTGTTTTTT
j_call: TRBJ1-1; d_call: NA; v_call: TRBV5-1; clone_size: NA; cdr3_aa: CASSSQGNTEAFF; cdr3_nt: TGCGCCAGCAGCTCACAGGGAAACACTGAAGCTTTCTTT
j_call: TRBJ2-5; d_call: TRBD1; v_call: TRBV10-2; clone_size: NA; cdr3_aa: CASSPQGSGTQYF; cdr3_nt: TGCGCCAGCAGCCCACAGGGGTCGGGGACCCAGTACTTC
j_call: TRBJ2-7; d_call: NA; v_call: TRBV14; clone_size: NA; cdr3_aa: CASSHTYEQYF; cdr3_nt: TGTGCCAGCAGCCACACCTACGAGCAGTACTTC
j_call: TRBJ1-5; d_call: NA; v_call: TRBV30; clone_size: NA; cdr3_aa: CAWSDRENQPQHF; cdr3_nt: TGTGCCTGGAGTGACAGGGAGAATCAGCCCCAGCATTTT
j_call: TRBJ1-2; d_call: TRBD1; v_call: TRBV27; clone_size: NA; cdr3_aa: CASSFGGGQGDYGYTF; cdr3_nt: TGTGCCAGCAGTTTTGGAGGGGGACAGGGTGATTATGGCTACACCTTC
j_call: TRBJ2-3; d_call: NA; v_call: TRBV7-7; clone_size: NA; cdr3_aa: CASSPELDITDTQYF; cdr3_nt: TGTGCTAGCAGCCCCGAACTAGATATCACAGATACGCAGTATTTT
j_call: TRBJ2-6; d_call: NA; v_call: TRBV6-5; clone_size: NA; cdr3_aa: CASSYSGSSGANVLTF; cdr3_nt: TGTGCCAGCAGTTACTCAGGGAGCTCTGGGGCCAACGTCCTGACTTTC
j_call: TRBJ1-4; d_call: NA; v_call: TRBV5-8; clone_size: NA; cdr3_aa: CASSPGEGEKLFF; cdr3_nt: TGTGCCAGCAGCCCAGGGGAGGGAGAAAAACTGTTTTTT
j_call: TRBJ2-1; d_call: NA; v_call: TRBV13; clone_size: NA; cdr3_aa: CASSSRAGGGSYNEQFF; cdr3_nt: TGTGCCAGCAGCTCCCGAGCGGGTGGGGGCTCCTACAATGAGCAGTTCTTC
j_call: TRBJ2-5; d_call: NA; v_call: TRBV7-9; clone_size: NA; cdr3_aa: CASTPGETQYF; cdr3_nt: TGTGCCAGCACTCCGGGGGAGACCCAGTACTTC
j_call: TRBJ1-1; d_call: TRBD1; v_call: TRBV19; clone_size: NA; cdr3_aa: CASRSRGTANTEAFF; cdr3_nt: TGTGCCAGTAGATCCCGTGGGACAGCGAACACTGAAGCTTTCTTT
j_call: TRBJ1-1; d_call: NA; v_call: TRBV29-1; clone_size: NA; cdr3_aa: CSVARGSGNTEAFF; cdr3_nt: TGCAGCGTTGCGAGGGGGAGCGGGAACACTGAAGCTTTCTTT
j_call: TRBJ2-1; d_call: TRBD2; v_call: TRBV28; clone_size: NA; cdr3_aa: CASSSGLAGGPEQFF; cdr3_nt: TGTGCCAGCAGTTCGGGACTAGCGGGAGGGCCTGAGCAGTTCTTC
j_call: TRBJ1-4; d_call: TRBD1; v_call: TRBV30; clone_size: NA; cdr3_aa: CAWTGGQGSEKLFF; cdr3_nt: TGTGCCTGGACCGGGGGACAGGGCTCAGAAAAACTGTTTTTT
j_call: TRBJ1-2; d_call: NA; v_call: TRBV5-3; clone_size: NA; cdr3_aa: CARSQNQDRTNYGYTF; cdr3_nt: TGTGCCAGAAGCCAAAATCAGGACAGAACGAACTATGGCTACACCTTC
j_call: TRBJ1-4; d_call: NA; v_call: TRBV6-1; clone_size: NA; cdr3_aa: CASSEFSILNEKLFF; cdr3_nt: TGTGCCAGCAGTGAATTTAGTATCTTGAATGAAAAACTGTTTTTT
j_call: TRBJ1-3; d_call: NA; v_call: TRBV30; clone_size: NA; cdr3_aa: CAWGGSGNTIYF; cdr3_nt: TGTGCCTGGGGGGGGTCCGGAAACACCATATATTTT
j_call: TRBJ2-2; d_call: NA; v_call: TRBV6-6; clone_size: NA; cdr3_aa: CASSYSAWELFF; cdr3_nt: TGTGCCAGCAGTTACTCAGCCTGGGAGCTGTTTTTT
j_call: TRBJ2-5; d_call: TRBD2; v_call: TRBV7-6; clone_size: NA; cdr3_aa: CASKSAGEETQYF; cdr3_nt: TGTGCCAGCAAATCGGCGGGAGAAGAGACCCAGTACTTC
j_call: TRBJ1-1; d_call: NA; v_call: TRBV20-1; clone_size: NA; cdr3_aa: CSGQLNTEAFF; cdr3_nt: TGCAGTGGACAATTGAACACTGAAGCTTTCTTT
j_call: TRBJ1-5; d_call: NA; v_call: TRBV6-6; clone_size: NA; cdr3_aa: CASSSDSSNQPQHF; cdr3_nt: TGTGCCAGCAGTTCCGACTCCTCAAATCAGCCCCAGCATTTT
j_call: TRBJ2-4; d_call: NA; v_call: TRBV6-5; clone_size: NA; cdr3_aa: CASTSGTGNIQYF; cdr3_nt: TGTGCCAGCACCTCCGGGACTGGGAACATTCAGTACTTC
j_call: TRBJ1-2; d_call: TRBD1; v_call: TRBV30; clone_size: NA; cdr3_aa: CAWALDLQGAEVYGYTF; cdr3_nt: TGTGCCTGGGCCCTCGACCTACAGGGGGCGGAGGTCTATGGCTACACCTTC
j_call: TRBJ1-1; d_call: TRBD1; v_call: TRBV5-1; clone_size: once; cdr3_aa: CASGTGTGPTEAFF; cdr3_nt: TGCGCCAGCGGGACCGGGACAGGGCCCACTGAAGCTTTCTTT
j_call: TRBJ1-4; d_call: NA; v_call: TRBV28; clone_size: NA; cdr3_aa: CASRSPGTANEKLFF; cdr3_nt: TGTGCCAGCAGGAGTCCCGGGACTGCCAATGAAAAACTGTTTTTT
j_call: TRBJ2-2; d_call: TRBD1; v_call: TRBV5-1; clone_size: NA; cdr3_aa: CASLTGEWSNTGELFF; cdr3_nt: TGCGCCAGCCTAACAGGGGAATGGTCGAACACCGGGGAGCTGTTTTTT
j_call: TRBJ1-2; d_call: TRBD1; v_call: TRBV6-1; clone_size: NA; cdr3_aa: CASSEDRVGGYTF; cdr3_nt: TGTGCCAGCAGTGAGGACAGGGTCGGCGGCTACACCTTC
j_call: TRBJ2-1; d_call: TRBD2; v_call: TRBV12-5; clone_size: NA; cdr3_aa: CASGRLAGGEQFF; cdr3_nt: TGTGCTAGTGGTCGACTAGCGGGGGGGGAGCAGTTCTTC
j_call: TRBJ2-1; d_call: NA; v_call: TRBV6-6; clone_size: NA; cdr3_aa: CASSLRRNDEQFF; cdr3_nt: TGTGCCAGCAGTTTAAGGAGGAACGATGAGCAGTTCTTC
j_call: TRBJ2-4; d_call: NA; v_call: TRBV9; clone_size: NA; cdr3_aa: CASSQWAGLDIQYF; cdr3_nt: TGTGCCAGCAGCCAATGGGCTGGCTTAGACATTCAGTACTTC
j_call: TRBJ1-4; d_call: TRBD1; v_call: TRBV2; clone_size: NA; cdr3_aa: CASTGTGAGNEKLFF; cdr3_nt: TGTGCCAGCACCGGAACAGGGGCGGGTAATGAAAAACTGTTTTTT
j_call: TRBJ2-5; d_call: NA; v_call: TRBV18; clone_size: NA; cdr3_aa: CASSPPSLETQYF; cdr3_nt: TGTGCCAGCTCACCACCGTCTTTAGAGACCCAGTACTTC
j_call: TRBJ2-7; d_call: NA; v_call: TRBV29-1; clone_size: once; cdr3_aa: CSGQIPYEQYF; cdr3_nt: TGCAGCGGGCAGATTCCCTACGAGCAGTACTTC
j_call: TRBJ2-5; d_call: TRBD2; v_call: TRBV2; clone_size: NA; cdr3_aa: CAVRTSGKRETQYF; cdr3_nt: TGTGCCGTTCGGACTAGCGGGAAGAGGGAGACCCAGTACTTC
j_call: TRBJ2-2; d_call: TRBD2; v_call: TRBV19; clone_size: NA; cdr3_aa: CATEVAGWGSNTGELFF; cdr3_nt: TGTGCCACCGAGGTAGCGGGATGGGGGTCGAACACCGGGGAGCTGTTTTTT
j_call: TRBJ1-5; d_call: TRBD1; v_call: TRBV19; clone_size: NA; cdr3_aa: CASSARRQGAVSGNQPQHF; cdr3_nt: TGTGCCAGTAGTGCCCGTCGACAGGGGGCGGTTTCGGGCAATCAGCCCCAGCATTTT
j_call: TRBJ1-1; d_call: TRBD1; v_call: TRBV6-1; clone_size: NA; cdr3_aa: CASSLRGKDTEAFF; cdr3_nt: TGTGCCAGCAGCCTCAGGGGGAAGGATACTGAAGCTTTCTTT